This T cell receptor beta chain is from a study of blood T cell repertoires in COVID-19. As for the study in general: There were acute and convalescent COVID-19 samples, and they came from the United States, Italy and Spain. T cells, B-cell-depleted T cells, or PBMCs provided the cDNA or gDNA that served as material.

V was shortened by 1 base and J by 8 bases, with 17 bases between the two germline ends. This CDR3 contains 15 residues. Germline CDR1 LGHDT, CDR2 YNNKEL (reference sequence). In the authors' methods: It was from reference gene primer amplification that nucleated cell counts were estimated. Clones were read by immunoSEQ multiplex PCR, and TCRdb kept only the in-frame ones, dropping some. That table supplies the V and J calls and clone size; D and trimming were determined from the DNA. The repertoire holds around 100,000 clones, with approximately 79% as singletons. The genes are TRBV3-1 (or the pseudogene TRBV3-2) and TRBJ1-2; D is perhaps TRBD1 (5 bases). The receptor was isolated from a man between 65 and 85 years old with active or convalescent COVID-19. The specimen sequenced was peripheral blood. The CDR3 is CASSQVAGRPEGYTF. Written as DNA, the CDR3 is TGTGCCAGCAGCCAAGTCGCAGGGCGACCTGAGGGCTACACCTTC.